This T cell receptor (beta chain) was captured in a study of Graves' ophthalmopathy and Graves' hyperthyroidism. Study-wide context: Peripheral blood sampling preceded any treatment and occurred at initial diagnosis. Notes on the study in general: Blood contained most expanded thyroid clonotypes exceeding 0.001 frequency.

Amplification of the TCR beta CDR3 regions used RNA transcripts (as template). HTBI primers were used in a first-round RT-PCR, which preceded a second-round multiplex PCR. TCRdb reprocessed the multiplex PCR reads with MiXCR, giving one entry per CDR3 protein. Of more than 15,000 distinct CDR3 sequences in the sample, 46% were seen once. The length of the CDR3 is 13 residues. Between the trimmed V and J ends, which lost 6 bases and 1 base, there was a span of 10 bases. Germline V gene data show CDR1 as MNHEY and CDR2 as SVGEGT. Lactation, pregnancy, uncontrolled infections and other autoimmune diseases were all grounds for excluding patients. The authors diagnosed from clinical symptoms, serum thyroxine, TRAb, thyroid ultrasound and orbital computed tomography. This clonotype was observed at least ten times. The target antigen is unknown.

The sequenced sample was peripheral blood. The chain couples TRBV6-2 or TRBV6-3 to TRBJ2-7, with D unclear. The receptor's source is a middle-aged woman with stable Graves' hyperthyroidism. The CDR3 loop is CASSLTESYEQYF. CDR3 bases: TGTGCCAGCAGCCTGACTGAATCCTACGAGCAGTACTTC.